The 5 T cell receptor beta chains reported below all come from one sample, sequenced in a study of T cell responses to AZD1222 COVID-19 vaccine. This table comes from immunoSEQ multiplex PCR, and its TCRdb copy is limited to in-frame clones, with some not included. The data show roughly 150,000 clones, about 93% seen once. Sequenced here: peripheral blood, sampled 28 days after the second AZD1222 dose. The origin of the receptors is an adult who received the AZD1222 COVID-19 vaccine.

The chain combines TRBV5-4 with TRBJ2-3; 10 bases align to TRBD2. Trimming cost V 0 bases and J 0 bases; bases outside gene matches: 7. The CDR3 is 18 residues long. Germline V gene data show CDR1 as SGHNT and CDR2 as YYREEE (reference sequence). Written as DNA, the CDR3 is TGTGCCAGCAGCTTGGAGAGCGGGGGGGACCCTAGCACAGATACGCAGTATTTT. Its translation is CASSLESGGDPSTDTQYF.

The CDR3, as DNA: TGTGCCAGCAGCCCCCTCGGAGAGCCTCCCTACGAGCAGTACTTC. It codes for CASSPLGEPPYEQYF. The chain joins TRBV6-9 to TRBJ2-7; no firm D call. This CDR3 has 15 residues. The germline V and J ends were trimmed by 6 bases and 2 bases, with 17 bases remaining between them. CDR1 MNHGY and CDR2 SVAAGI come from the germline V gene.

This sequence joins TRBV4-2 and TRBJ2-1, with 8 bases aligning to TRBD1. Germline CDR1 is LGHNA and CDR2 is YNFKEQ. The J segment lost 12 bases and the V segment lost 1 base, leaving 20 bases of the junction unmatched. This CDR3 comprises 18 residues. In nucleotides, the CDR3 is TGTGCCAGCAGCCAAGCCCCGGACAGGGAGATTGTAATGGAATGGCAGTTCTTC. Translating gives CASSQAPDREIVMEWQFF.

The chain uses TRBV4-1 and TRBJ1-1, with D perhaps matching TRBD1 (6 bases). In germline, CDR1 is MGHRA, CDR2 YSYEKL. V gave up 0 bases and J gave up 4 bases, with 12 bases separating them. The CDR3 consists of 15 residues. CDR3 region: CASSQEGGRVTEAFF. In DNA, the CDR3 is TGCGCCAGCAGCCAAGAAGGGGGAAGGGTCACTGAAGCTTTCTTT.

The rearrangement joins TRBV5-1 to TRBJ1-5; the D is unclear. Germline assignment: CDR1 SGHRS and CDR2 YFSETQ. CDR3 length: 13 amino acids. The V and J ends lost 0 bases and 5 bases respectively, with 6 bases between them. The CDR3 protein is CASSLGVDQPQHF. The CDR3 bases are TGCGCCAGCAGCTTGGGGGTGGATCAGCCCCAGCATTTT.